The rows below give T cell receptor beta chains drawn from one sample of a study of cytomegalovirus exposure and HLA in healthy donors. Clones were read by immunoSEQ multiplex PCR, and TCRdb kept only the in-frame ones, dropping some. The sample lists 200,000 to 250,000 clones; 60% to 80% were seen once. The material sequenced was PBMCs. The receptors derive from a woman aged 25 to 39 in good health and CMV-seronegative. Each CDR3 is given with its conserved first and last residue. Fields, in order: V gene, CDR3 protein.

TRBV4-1,CASSQVLGGASYEQYF
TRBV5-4,CASSSGQGWSGYTF
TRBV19,CASRMTGGTNTEAFF
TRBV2,CASSDLLSLLANYGYTF
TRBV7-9,CASSLLLAGANEQFF
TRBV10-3,CAISESGEATGLPNEQYF
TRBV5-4,CASSLGGVGNSPLHF
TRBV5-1,CAITGVGTGRNSPLHF
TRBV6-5,CASARLLPGAIYF
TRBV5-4,CASSVPTGGRYEQYF
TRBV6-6,CASNRQGGYEQYF
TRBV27,CASTPGLLAGPYEQYF
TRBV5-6,CASSVAGGLETQYF